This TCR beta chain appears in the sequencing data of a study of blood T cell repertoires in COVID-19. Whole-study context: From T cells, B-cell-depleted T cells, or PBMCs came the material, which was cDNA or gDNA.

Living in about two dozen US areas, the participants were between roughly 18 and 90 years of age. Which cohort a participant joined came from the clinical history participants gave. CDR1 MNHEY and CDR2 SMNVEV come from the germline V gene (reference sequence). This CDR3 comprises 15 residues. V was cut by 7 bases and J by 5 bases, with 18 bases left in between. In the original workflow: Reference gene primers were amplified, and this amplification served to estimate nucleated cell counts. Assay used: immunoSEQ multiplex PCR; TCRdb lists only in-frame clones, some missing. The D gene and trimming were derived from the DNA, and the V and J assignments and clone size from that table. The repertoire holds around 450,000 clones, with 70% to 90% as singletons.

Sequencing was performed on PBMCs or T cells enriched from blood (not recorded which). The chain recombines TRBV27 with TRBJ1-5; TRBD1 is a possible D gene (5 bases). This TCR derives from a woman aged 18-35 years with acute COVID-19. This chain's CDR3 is CASMSRGGWDQPQHF. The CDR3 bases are TGTGCCAGCATGTCTCGGGGGGGATGGGATCAGCCCCAGCATTTT.